One sample yielded the 14 T cell receptor beta chains listed below, sequenced in a study of neurological immune-mediated disorders. TCRdb passed the 5' RACE reads through MiXCR, listing each CDR3 protein once. The table has about 43,000 distinct CDR3 sequences, 12% seen once. Sequenced input: PBMCs. These receptors all stem from a female donor in good health.

The sample holds many counts of this clonotype. This sequence joins TRBV20-1 and TRBJ2-5; TRBD1 aligns across 9 bases. Germline CDR1 DFQATT, CDR2 SNEGSKA (reference sequence). This CDR3 has 13 residues. V shed 5 bases and J 4 bases; nucleotides not matched to a gene: 5. For the CDR3, the DNA is TGCAGTGCTGCCGACAGGGGGGGAGAGACCCAGTACTTC. Translated, it gives CSAADRGGETQYF.

At least ten counts were recorded for this clonotype. The rearrangement uses TRBV5-1 and TRBJ1-1, with D hard to call. Germline V gene data show CDR1 as SGHRS and CDR2 as YFSETQ. The V end lost 4 bases, the J end lost 3 bases, and 19 bases lay between the germline ends. The CDR3 consists of 16 residues. The CDR3 DNA sequence: TGCGCCAGCAGCCCAAGTTCGGACGCGACTGACACTGAAGCTTTCTTT. Translation: CASSPSSDATDTEAFF.

Many counts were recorded for this clonotype. This chain uses TRBV20-1 with TRBJ2-1; 9 positions agree with TRBD1. Germline lookup yields CDR1 DFQATT and CDR2 SNEGSKA (reference sequence). The CDR3 loop spans 17 amino acids. V was pared by 2 bases and J by 1 base, with 9 bases of the junction left unmatched. For the CDR3, the DNA is TGCAGTGCTAGATTGGGCCTCGGGACAGGGTCCTACAATGAGCAGTTCTTC. Amino acid sequence: CSARLGLGTGSYNEQFF.

This clonotype appeared many times. The chain combines TRBV5-5 with TRBJ2-5; maybe TRBD2 (7 bases). Germline V gives CDR1 SGHKS, CDR2 YYEKEE (reference sequence). The CDR3 contains 20 residues. V was trimmed by 3 bases and J by 0 bases, leaving 27 bases between them. CDR3 DNA sequence: TGTGCCAGCAGCTCCCGGGGGGCAGGGACGGCCTGGGGGTACCAAGAGACCCAGTACTTC. Protein: CASSSRGAGTAWGYQETQYF.

This clonotype was seen ten or more times. The V call is TRBV7-9, the J call TRBJ2-7, with 8 bases matching TRBD2. Per the germline V gene, CDR1 is SEHNR and CDR2 is FQNEAQ (reference sequence). V shed 8 bases and J 3 bases; nucleotides not matched to a gene: 6. The CDR3 covers 13 residues. CDR3 DNA sequence: TGTGCCAGCTGGCCGGGAGGGATCTACGAGCAGTACTTC. Translation: CASWPGGIYEQYF.

V and J are TRBV5-4 and TRBJ1-1; TRBD1 might be the D (6 bases). V dropped 3 bases and J dropped 3 bases, with 12 bases sitting between them. The CDR3 is made up of 14 amino acids. Germline CDR1 SGHNT, CDR2 YYREEE (reference sequence). CDR3 nucleotides: TGTGCCAGCAGCTCAGGACAGAGTTACACTGAAGCTTTCTTT. The encoded protein is CASSSGQSYTEAFF.

About this clonotype itself: One end of the junction does not line up with germline, which may come from a read error. The chain employs TRBV2 and TRBJ2-2; 8 bases line up with TRBD1. This CDR3 spans 15 amino acids. CDR1 and CDR2 from the germline V gene are SNHLY and FYNNEI. The CDR3, as DNA: TGTGCCAGCATAAGGGCAGGGGGCGCGTTCGGGGAGCTCTTTTTT. This translates into CASIRAGGAFGELFF.

This clonotype was recorded at least ten times. J is TRBJ1-1 and V is TRBV6-5; 7 bases agree with TRBD1. Germline CDR1 MNHEY, CDR2 SVGAGI. V lost 7 bases and J lost 5; bases outside the gene matches: 10. The CDR3 spans 14 residues. The CDR3 bases are TGTGCCAGCACTTCGGGACAGAGGGGGACTGAAGCTTTCTTT. Translating gives CASTSGQRGTEAFF.

This clonotype was recorded many times. This chain uses TRBV10-2 with TRBJ2-3; tentatively, D is TRBD1 (6 bases). Germline CDR1 and CDR2: WSHSY and SAAADI. The V and J ends lost 8 bases and 7 bases respectively, with 16 bases between them. This CDR3 is 13 amino acids long. The CDR3: CASGVTGQNTQYF. In DNA, the CDR3 is TGCGCCAGCGGGGTGACAGGACAGAATACGCAGTATTTT.

This clonotype appeared many times. V gene TRBV5-1 combines with J gene TRBJ1-2, with D unresolved. Deletions cut 2 bases from V and 3 bases from J, with 14 bases between. The V gene's germline CDR1 is SGHRS and CDR2 YFSETQ. The CDR3 consists of 15 residues. The CDR3 DNA sequence: TGCGCCAGCAGCTTAACAGATCCTCGTGACTATGGCTACACCTTC. Protein sequence: CASSLTDPRDYGYTF.

Details on this clonotype: This may arise from a read error, as a much more abundant clone is one base away. The DNA is left out, because the CDR3 cannot be placed on it with certainty; the CDR3 is given as TCRdb lists it. The chain carries TRBV20-1 and TRBJ2-1; the D call TRBD2 from the table was never checked on the DNA. Germline CDR1 and CDR2: DFQATT and SNEGSKA (reference sequence). From its first to its last residue, the CDR3 has 16 amino acids. CDR3 protein: CSASKRGRTMSSSSVF.

This clonotype was seen many times. The V call is TRBV7-6, the J call TRBJ2-3; D unclear. CDR1 SGHVS and CDR2 FNYEAQ come from the germline V gene. V lost 5 bases to trimming and J lost 14 bases, with 23 bases between them. CDR3 size: 14 residues. CDR3 amino acids: CASSPARGRTYPYF. As DNA, the CDR3 is TGTGCCAGCAGCCCGGCCAGAGGCCGAACCTACCCGTATTTT.

There are many counts of this clonotype. The gene calls are TRBV27 and TRBJ2-7; 7 positions match TRBD1. With V trimmed by 5 bases and J by 3 bases, 19 bases remained unmatched. In germline, CDR1 is MNHEY, CDR2 SMNVEV (reference sequence). This CDR3 has 18 residues. CDR3 bases: TGTGCCAGCAGTCTCCAAATCGACAGGGTATCACAGGTCTACGAGCAGTACTTC. Translating gives CASSLQIDRVSQVYEQYF.

This clonotype showed up many times. The chain carries TRBV7-3 and TRBJ2-2; a possible D gene is TRBD1 (6 bases). Germline V gene data show CDR1 as SGHTA and CDR2 as FQGTGA. V was clipped by 6 bases and J by 1 base, with 9 bases between them. The CDR3 sequence is 14 residues long. Written as DNA, the CDR3 is TGTGCCAGCAGACGGACAGAGAACACCGGGGAGCTGTTTTTT. This gives the protein CASRRTENTGELFF.